Each of the 19 T cell receptor beta chains below was sequenced from the same sample in a study of beta chain features in type 1 diabetes. These TCRs' antigens remain unknown. TCRB transcripts that were expressed got sequenced, as all of the isolated RNA had been reverse transcribed. Method: immunoSEQ multiplex PCR; TCRdb's copy keeps in-frame clones and lacks some. The data hold 200,000 to 250,000 clones, with about 15% observed a single time. Study-level findings and limits: There was a moderate but significant shortening of TCRB CDR3s in all four CD4+ subsets of Type 1 diabetes patients.

What was sequenced was naive CD4+ T cells from blood. The receptors were sampled from a man aged 25 to 40 with type 1 diabetes.

This sequence joins TRBV4-1 and TRBJ2-3; perhaps TRBD1 as D (8 bases). From germline, CDR1 is MGHRA and CDR2 YSYEKL. The CDR3 consists of 16 residues. Trimming left V 1 base short and J 4 bases short, with 15 bases between. CDR3 coding DNA: TGCGCCAGCAGCCAAGTCTGGACAGGGAGGGCAGATACGCAGTATTTT. Its protein product is CASSQVWTGRADTQYF.

Worth noting for this clone: At the DNA level, this CDR3 is encoded by other sequences in the same sample as well. In nucleotides, the CDR3 is TGTGCCAGCAGCTTAGGTGGACAGGGGGCTTCTGGCTACACCTTC. It codes for CASSLGGQGASGYTF. This rearrangement joins TRBV7-9 to TRBJ1-2, with 11 bases identical to TRBD1. The CDR3 contains 15 residues. The germline CDR1 and CDR2 sequences are SEHNR and FQNEAQ (reference sequence). V gave up 1 base and J gave up 7 bases; unmatched junction bases: 5.

The chain employs TRBV7-9 and TRBJ1-1, with a weak D call TRBD1 (5 bases). The CDR3 covers 14 residues. The V and J ends lost 3 bases and 1 base respectively, with 9 bases between them. The V gene's germline CDR1 is SEHNR and CDR2 FQNEAQ (reference sequence). As DNA, the CDR3 is TGTGCCAGCAGCTTTGGCGGGGGGAACACTGAAGCTTTCTTT. Residues: CASSFGGGNTEAFF.

This clone appeared a few times. CDR3 DNA: TGCGCCAGCAGCTTGGGACTAGCGGGCCTACAAGAGACCCAGTACTTC. Protein product: CASSLGLAGLQETQYF. The V gene is TRBV5-1, the J gene TRBJ2-5, with TRBD2 matching over 10 bases. V lost 0 bases, J lost 2 bases, and 4 bases stayed unmatched. Germline CDR1 reads SGHRS; CDR2 reads YFSETQ. The CDR3 has 16 amino acids.

A single count supports this clone. J is TRBJ1-1 and V is TRBV19, with a tentative D call TRBD1 (5 bases). The CDR3 length is 15 residues. Germline V CDR1 and CDR2: LNHDA, SQIVND (reference sequence). The ends were cut back, 3 bases at V and 4 bases at J, with 15 bases in the middle. CDR3 in amino acids: CASSIASGGVTEAFF. CDR3 sequence (DNA): TGTGCCAGTAGTATCGCATCTGGAGGGGTCACTGAAGCTTTCTTT.

V usage is TRBV15 and J usage is TRBJ2-5, with 7 bases matching TRBD1. CDR1 LNHNV and CDR2 YYDKDF come from the germline V gene (reference sequence). This CDR3 has 15 amino acids. V was clipped by 2 bases and J by 3 bases; unmatched bases: 6. CDR3 amino acids: CATSRPTGTEETQYF. In DNA form, the CDR3 reads TGTGCCACCAGCAGACCTACCGGGACAGAAGAGACCCAGTACTTC.

This clone was seen a few times. The chain has TRBV7-9 and TRBJ1-2, with D perhaps TRBD1 (6 bases). CDR1 and CDR2 (germline): SEHNR, FQNEAQ (reference sequence). The CDR3 length is 15 residues. V was shortened by 5 bases and J by 7 bases, with 20 bases between the two germline ends. The chain's CDR3 is CASSAEHSGAGGYTF. The CDR3 nucleotides are TGTGCCAGCAGCGCGGAGCACTCAGGGGCTGGTGGCTACACCTTC.

This clone has a handful of counts. The genes are TRBV7-9 and TRBJ2-7, with 9 bases aligning to TRBD1. Germline CDR1 SEHNR, CDR2 FQNEAQ (reference sequence). There are 16 residues in the CDR3. Germline trimming cut 5 bases from V and 0 bases from J; bases unmatched to any gene: 8. In DNA, the CDR3 is TGTGCCAGCAGCCAGGGACAGGGTCGACTCTCCTACGAGCAGTACTTC. Its protein is CASSQGQGRLSYEQYF.

This clone was observed a few times. The chain is built from TRBV5-1 and TRBJ1-1; D is unresolved. The CDR3 has 13 amino acids. The V gene's germline CDR1 is SGHRS and CDR2 YFSETQ. The V and J ends lost 4 bases and 1 base respectively, with 8 bases between them. CDR3 in DNA: TGCGCCAGCAGCGTACGGGAGAACACTGAAGCTTTCTTT. This encodes CASSVRENTEAFF.

The chain is built from TRBV5-1 and TRBJ2-3; possibly TRBD1 for D (6 bases). CDR3 length: 14 amino acids. Germline values: CDR1 SGHRS, CDR2 YFSETQ. V was clipped by 0 bases and J by 6 bases, with 11 bases between them. CDR3 DNA: TGCGCCAGCAGCTTGGGGGGGCCCCGGGATACGCAGTATTTT. Protein sequence: CASSLGGPRDTQYF.

The rearrangement links TRBV6-1 to TRBJ1-1; no clear D. This CDR3 region has 11 residues. With 7 bases removed from V and 1 base from J, the gap between germline ends came to 4 bases. Germline V gene sequence: CDR1 MNHNS, CDR2 SASEGT. The CDR3, as DNA: TGTGCCAGCAACGGGAACACTGAAGCTTTCTTT. This codes for CASNGNTEAFF.

This clone has just a few counts. The chain combines TRBV29-1 with TRBJ2-7; unclear D gene. V lost 4 bases to trimming and J lost 0 bases, with 10 bases between them. This CDR3 region has 13 residues. CDR1 and CDR2 from the germline V gene are SQVTM and ANQGSEA. The CDR3 region is CSVARRISYEQYF. In DNA form, the CDR3 reads TGCAGCGTTGCGCGTAGAATCTCCTACGAGCAGTACTTC.

About this clone itself: The sample holds other DNA sequences that translate to the same CDR3. The V and J genes are TRBV30 and TRBJ2-7; TRBD1 agrees at 7 bases. CDR1 and CDR2 (germline): GTSNPN, SVGIG (reference sequence). CDR3 length: 12 amino acids. J lost 0 bases, V lost 5 bases, and 1 base had no gene match. The CDR3, as DNA: TGTGCCTGGGGGGACAGCTCCTACGAGCAGTACTTC. Translated: CAWGDSSYEQYF.

This clone was counted between two and nine times. The chain is built from TRBV5-4 and TRBJ2-7; D uncertain. The V gene's germline CDR1 is SGHNT and CDR2 YYREEE (reference sequence). Trimming stripped 1 base from V and 0 bases from J, with 5 bases between. This CDR3 comprises 13 residues. The CDR3 loop is CASSLYSSYEQYF. Here the CDR3 DNA reads TGTGCCAGCAGCTTGTACAGCTCCTACGAGCAGTACTTC.

As for this clone: One junction end disagrees with the germline gene, perhaps due to a read error. The CDR3 loop reads CASSLASQGSGETQYF. CDR3 DNA sequence: TGTGCCAGCAGCCTAGCCTCACAGGGGTCAGGGGAGACCCAGTACTTC. The V and J genes are TRBV7-2 and TRBJ2-5; 7 positions agree with TRBD1. The CDR3 runs to 16 residues. Per germline, CDR1 SGHTA and CDR2 FQGNSA.

There are a few counts of this clone. The chain links TRBV30 to TRBJ1-2, with 12 bases identical to TRBD1. There are 15 residues in the CDR3. Germline V gives CDR1 GTSNPN, CDR2 SVGIG (reference sequence). The J segment lost 4 bases and the V segment lost 5 bases, leaving 8 bases of the junction unmatched. The CDR3 region has the DNA TGTGCCTGGGAGGAGGGGACAGGGGGCAGCTATGGCTACACCTTC. Translating gives CAWEEGTGGSYGYTF.

This CDR3 is CATSRDRDYTDTQYF. In nucleotides, the CDR3 is TGTGCCACCAGCAGAGATCGGGACTACACAGATACGCAGTATTTT. The rearrangement joins TRBV15 to TRBJ2-3; 7 bases match TRBD2. The CDR3 loop spans 15 amino acids. Trimming took 0 bases from V and 2 from J; bases not matched to a gene: 2. Per the germline V gene, CDR1 is LNHNV and CDR2 is YYDKDF (reference sequence).

V is TRBV4-1 and J is TRBJ2-1, with 7 bases fitting TRBD2. J was trimmed by 9 bases and V by 0 bases; bases with no gene match: 11. Germline lookup yields CDR1 MGHRA and CDR2 YSYEKL. The CDR3 runs 16 residues. The CDR3 here is CASSQEGGGFFVEQFF. CDR3 bases: TGCGCCAGCAGCCAAGAGGGGGGAGGGTTTTTTGTTGAGCAGTTCTTC.

In this sample, this clone turned up once. The chain is built from TRBV18 and TRBJ1-1; D may be TRBD1 (6 bases). Trimming pared 6 bases from V and 0 bases from J, leaving 17 bases between. This CDR3 is built from 16 residues. Per germline, CDR1 KGHSH and CDR2 LQKENI. CDR3 DNA sequence: TGTGCCAGCTCCCTAGGAAGGGACACCTTGAACACTGAAGCTTTCTTT. Protein product: CASSLGRDTLNTEAFF.